This T cell receptor beta chain derives from a study of shared clonotypes between healthy human individuals. CDR1 and CDR2 (germline): SGHTA, FQGNSA. The CDR3 consists of 14 residues. Trimming took off 3 bases at V and 5 bases at J, with 11 bases between the two ends. Profiling relied on immunoSEQ multiplex PCR, and the TCRdb table lists in-frame clones only, not all of them. The table records under 1,100,000 clones, under 80% of them present only once. The sequencing sample was made of memory CD4+ T cells sorted from blood. Subset described: CD45RA-negative fraction. V usage is TRBV7-2 and J usage is TRBJ1-5, with D possibly matching TRBD1 (5 bases). The sequence was collected from a man aged 18-30 years in good health. The CDR3, as DNA: TGTGCCAGCAGCTTGGACGGGGGGTATCAGCCCCAGCATTTT. Translated: CASSLDGGYQPQHF.